This TCR beta chain was identified during a study of blood T cell repertoires in COVID-19. As for the study in general: COVID-19 samples, acute and convalescent, were from the United States, Italy and Spain.

Original processing methods: Researchers report that nucleated cell counts were estimated from reference gene primer amplification. Produced via immunoSEQ multiplex PCR; TCRdb's table is partial and in-frame only. Clonal size and the V and J genes are those of that table, whereas D and trimming came from the DNA. The sample consists of hundreds of thousands of clones, roughly 90% of them appearing once. V lost 6 bases and J 4 bases, leaving 15 bases between the germline ends. The CDR3 runs to 15 residues. Germline V gene sequence: CDR1 LNHNV, CDR2 YYDKDF (reference sequence). This rearrangement joins TRBV15 to TRBJ1-4; tentatively, D is TRBD1 (5 bases). This TCR was sampled from a woman aged 65 to 85 with COVID-19, enrolled during active disease. The sample taken for sequencing was peripheral blood. This CDR3 is CATRKTGGFNEKLFF. Written as DNA, the CDR3 is TGTGCCACCAGGAAGACGGGGGGATTTAATGAAAAACTGTTTTTT.